The T cell receptor (beta chain) described here comes from a study of CD8 T cells in Susac syndrome. Germline CDR1 MNHEY, CDR2 SMNVEV (reference sequence). Trimming removed 5 bases at V and 0 bases at J, with 8 bases between. CDR3 length equals 14 residues. cDNA came from roughly 0.5 to 1 ug RNA primed by random hexamers. One entry per CDR3 protein, called by TCRdb with MiXCR from the immunoSEQ multiplex PCR reads. The table has about 85,000 distinct CDR3 sequences, approximately 95% seen once. The receptor comes from a human donor with Susac syndrome. The chain uses TRBV27 and TRBJ2-1, with D hard to call. Source material: CD8+ T cells from PBMCs. The CDR3 region is CASSPDPSYNEQFF. The CDR3 nucleotides read TGTGCCAGCAGTCCCGATCCCTCCTACAATGAGCAGTTCTTC.